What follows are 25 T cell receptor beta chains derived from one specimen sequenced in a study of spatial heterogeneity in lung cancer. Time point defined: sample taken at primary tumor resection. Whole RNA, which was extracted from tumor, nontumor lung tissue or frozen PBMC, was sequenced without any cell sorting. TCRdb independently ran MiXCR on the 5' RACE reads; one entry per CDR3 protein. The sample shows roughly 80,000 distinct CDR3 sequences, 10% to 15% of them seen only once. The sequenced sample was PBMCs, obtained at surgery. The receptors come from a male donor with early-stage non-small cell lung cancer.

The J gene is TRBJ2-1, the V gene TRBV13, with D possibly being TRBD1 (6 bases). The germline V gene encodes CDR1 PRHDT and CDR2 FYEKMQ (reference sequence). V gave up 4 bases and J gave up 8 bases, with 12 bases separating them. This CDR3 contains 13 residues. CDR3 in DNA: TGTGCCAGCAGCTCATTCAGGGGAGATGAGCAGTTCTTC. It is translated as CASSSFRGDEQFF.

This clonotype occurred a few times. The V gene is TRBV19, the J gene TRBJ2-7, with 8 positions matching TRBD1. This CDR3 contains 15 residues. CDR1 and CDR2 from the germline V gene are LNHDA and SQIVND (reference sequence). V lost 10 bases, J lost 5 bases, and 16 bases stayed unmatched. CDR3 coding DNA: TGTGCCACCTCGAGGTCGGGGCAGGGGGCGGACGAGCAGTACTTC. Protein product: CATSRSGQGADEQYF.

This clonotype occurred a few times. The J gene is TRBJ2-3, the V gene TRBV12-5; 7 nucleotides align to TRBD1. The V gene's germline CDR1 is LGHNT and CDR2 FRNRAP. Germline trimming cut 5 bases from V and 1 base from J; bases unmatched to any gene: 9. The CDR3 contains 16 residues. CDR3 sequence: CASGAETGTGTDTQYF. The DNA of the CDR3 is TGTGCTAGTGGTGCTGAAACCGGGACAGGCACAGATACGCAGTATTTT.

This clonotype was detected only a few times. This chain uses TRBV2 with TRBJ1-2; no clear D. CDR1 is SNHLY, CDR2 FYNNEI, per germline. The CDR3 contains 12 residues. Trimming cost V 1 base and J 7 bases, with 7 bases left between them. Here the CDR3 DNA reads TGTGCCAGCAGTGAAGGGAGCCCTGGCTACACCTTC. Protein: CASSEGSPGYTF.

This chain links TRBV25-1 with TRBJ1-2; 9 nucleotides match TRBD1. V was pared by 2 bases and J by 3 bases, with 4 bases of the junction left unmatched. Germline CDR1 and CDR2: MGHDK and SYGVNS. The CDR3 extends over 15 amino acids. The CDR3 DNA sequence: TGTGCCAGCAGTGAAAAAGGGACAGGGTACTATGGCTACACCTTC. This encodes CASSEKGTGYYGYTF.

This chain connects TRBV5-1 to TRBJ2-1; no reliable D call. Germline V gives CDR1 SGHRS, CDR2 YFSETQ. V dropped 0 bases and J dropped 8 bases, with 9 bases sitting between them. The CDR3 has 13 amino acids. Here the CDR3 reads CASSLGRTYEQFF. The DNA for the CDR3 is TGCGCCAGCAGCTTGGGTCGGACGTATGAGCAGTTCTTC.

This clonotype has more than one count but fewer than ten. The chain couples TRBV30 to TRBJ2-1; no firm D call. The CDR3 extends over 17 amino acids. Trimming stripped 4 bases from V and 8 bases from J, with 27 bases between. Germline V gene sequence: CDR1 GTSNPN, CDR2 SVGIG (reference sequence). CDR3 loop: CAWNDLSPGPSRDEQFF. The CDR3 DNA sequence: TGTGCCTGGAATGACCTCTCCCCCGGGCCCTCTAGGGATGAGCAGTTCTTC.

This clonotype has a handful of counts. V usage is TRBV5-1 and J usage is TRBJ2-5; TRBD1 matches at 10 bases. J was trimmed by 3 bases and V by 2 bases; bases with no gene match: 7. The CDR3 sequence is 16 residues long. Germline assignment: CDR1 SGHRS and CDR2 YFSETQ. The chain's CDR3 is CASSFGDRGREETQYF. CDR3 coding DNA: TGCGCCAGCAGCTTCGGGGACAGGGGAAGGGAAGAGACCCAGTACTTC.

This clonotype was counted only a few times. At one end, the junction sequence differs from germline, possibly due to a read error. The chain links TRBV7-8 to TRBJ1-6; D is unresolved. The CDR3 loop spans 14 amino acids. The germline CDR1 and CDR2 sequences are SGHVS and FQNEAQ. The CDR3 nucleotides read TGTGCCAGCCGCTTAGGGAAGGGAGATTCACCCCTCCACTTT. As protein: CASRLGKGDSPLHF.

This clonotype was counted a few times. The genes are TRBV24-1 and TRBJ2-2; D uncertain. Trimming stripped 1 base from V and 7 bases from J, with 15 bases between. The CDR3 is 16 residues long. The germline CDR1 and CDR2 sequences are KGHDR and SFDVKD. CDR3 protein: CATSDFPTSYGGELFF. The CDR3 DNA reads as TGTGCCACCAGTGATTTTCCGACCTCCTACGGCGGGGAGCTGTTTTTT.

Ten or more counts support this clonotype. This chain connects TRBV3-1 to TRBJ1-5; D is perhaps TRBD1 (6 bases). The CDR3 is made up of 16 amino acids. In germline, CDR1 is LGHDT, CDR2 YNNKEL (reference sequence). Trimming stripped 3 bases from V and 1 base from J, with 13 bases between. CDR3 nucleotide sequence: TGTGCCAGCAGCCACTGGACAGCGGGGAGCAATCAGCCCCAGCATTTT. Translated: CASSHWTAGSNQPQHF.

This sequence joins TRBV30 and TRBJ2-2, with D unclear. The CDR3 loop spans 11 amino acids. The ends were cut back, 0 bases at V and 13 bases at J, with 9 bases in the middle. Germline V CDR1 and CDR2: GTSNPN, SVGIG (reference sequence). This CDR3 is CAWSVSPGLFF. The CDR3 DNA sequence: TGTGCCTGGAGTGTCAGCCCCGGGCTGTTTTTT.

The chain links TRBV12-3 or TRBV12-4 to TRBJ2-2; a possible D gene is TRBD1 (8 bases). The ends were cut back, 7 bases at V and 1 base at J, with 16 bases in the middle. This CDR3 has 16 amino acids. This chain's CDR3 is CASIASGTGNTGELFF. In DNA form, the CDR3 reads TGTGCCAGCATCGCCAGCGGGACAGGGAACACCGGGGAGCTGTTTTTT.

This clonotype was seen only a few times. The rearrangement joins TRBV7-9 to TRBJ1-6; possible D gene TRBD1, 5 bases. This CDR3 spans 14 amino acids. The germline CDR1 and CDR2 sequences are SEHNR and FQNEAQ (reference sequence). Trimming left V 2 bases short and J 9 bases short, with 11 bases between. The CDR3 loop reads CASSLQGKTSPLHF. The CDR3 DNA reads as TGTGCCAGCAGCTTACAGGGAAAGACTTCACCCCTCCACTTT.

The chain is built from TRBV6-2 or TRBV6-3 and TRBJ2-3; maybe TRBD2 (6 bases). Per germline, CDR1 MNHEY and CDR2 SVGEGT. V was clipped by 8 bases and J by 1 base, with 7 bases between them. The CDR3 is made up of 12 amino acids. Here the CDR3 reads CASGEGTDTQYF. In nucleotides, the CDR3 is TGTGCCAGCGGGGAGGGCACAGATACGCAGTATTTT.

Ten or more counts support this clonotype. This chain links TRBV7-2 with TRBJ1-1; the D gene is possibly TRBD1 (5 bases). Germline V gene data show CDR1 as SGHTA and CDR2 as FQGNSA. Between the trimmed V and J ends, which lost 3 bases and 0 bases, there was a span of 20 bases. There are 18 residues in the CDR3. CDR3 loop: CASSLYLIGGTMNTEAFF. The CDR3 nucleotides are TGTGCCAGCAGCTTGTATCTTATCGGGGGGACCATGAACACTGAAGCTTTCTTT.

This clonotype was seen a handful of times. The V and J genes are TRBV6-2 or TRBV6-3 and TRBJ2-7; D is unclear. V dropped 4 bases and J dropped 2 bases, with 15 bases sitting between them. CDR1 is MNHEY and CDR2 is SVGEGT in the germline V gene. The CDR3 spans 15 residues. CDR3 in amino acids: CASSLLLDPPYEQYF. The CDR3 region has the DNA TGTGCCAGCAGTTTATTATTGGACCCCCCCTACGAGCAGTACTTC.

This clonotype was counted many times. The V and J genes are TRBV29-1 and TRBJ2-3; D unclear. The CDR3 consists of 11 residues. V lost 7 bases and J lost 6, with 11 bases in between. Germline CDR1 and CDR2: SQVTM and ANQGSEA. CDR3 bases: TGCAGCGCGGGCCTGTCGGATACGCAGTATTTT. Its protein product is CSAGLSDTQYF.

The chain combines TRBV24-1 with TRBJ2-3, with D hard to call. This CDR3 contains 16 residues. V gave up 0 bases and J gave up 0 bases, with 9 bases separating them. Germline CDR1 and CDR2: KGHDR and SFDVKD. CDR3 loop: CATSDLFGGSTDTQYF. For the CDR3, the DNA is TGTGCCACCAGTGATTTGTTCGGTGGGAGCACAGATACGCAGTATTTT.

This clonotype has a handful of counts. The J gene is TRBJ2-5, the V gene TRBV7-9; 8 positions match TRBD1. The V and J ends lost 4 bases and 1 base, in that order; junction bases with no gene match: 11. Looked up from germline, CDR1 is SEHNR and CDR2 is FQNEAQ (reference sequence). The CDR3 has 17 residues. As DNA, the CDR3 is TGTGCCAGCAGCTCAAGAGCACAGGGGGGCTTCCAAGAGACCCAGTACTTC. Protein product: CASSSRAQGGFQETQYF.

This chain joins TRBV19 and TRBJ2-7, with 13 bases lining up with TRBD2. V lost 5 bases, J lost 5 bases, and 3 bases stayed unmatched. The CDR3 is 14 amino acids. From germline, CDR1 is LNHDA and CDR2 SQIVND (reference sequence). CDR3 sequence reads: CASSGTSGTNEQYF. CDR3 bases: TGTGCCAGTAGTGGGACTAGCGGGACCAACGAGCAGTACTTC.

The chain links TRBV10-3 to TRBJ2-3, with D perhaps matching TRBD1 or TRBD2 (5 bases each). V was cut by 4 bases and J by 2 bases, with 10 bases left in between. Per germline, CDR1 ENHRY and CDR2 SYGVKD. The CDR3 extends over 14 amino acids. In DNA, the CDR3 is TGTGCCATCAGTGCGGGGACGGACACAGATACGCAGTATTTT. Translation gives CAISAGTDTDTQYF.

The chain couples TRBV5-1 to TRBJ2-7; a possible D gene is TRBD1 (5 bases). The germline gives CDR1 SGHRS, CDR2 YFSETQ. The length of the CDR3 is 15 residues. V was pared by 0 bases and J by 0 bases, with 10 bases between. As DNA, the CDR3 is TGCGCCAGCAGCTTGGACCCAGGGTCCTCCTACGAGCAGTACTTC. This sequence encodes CASSLDPGSSYEQYF.

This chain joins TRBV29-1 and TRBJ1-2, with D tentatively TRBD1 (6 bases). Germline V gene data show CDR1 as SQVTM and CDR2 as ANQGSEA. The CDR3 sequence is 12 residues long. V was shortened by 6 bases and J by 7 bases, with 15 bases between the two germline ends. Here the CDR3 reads CSVEGVKSGYTF. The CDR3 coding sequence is TGCAGCGTGGAGGGGGTTAAGAGTGGCTACACCTTC. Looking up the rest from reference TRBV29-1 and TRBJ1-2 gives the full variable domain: SAVISQKPSRDICQRGTSLTIQCQVDSQVTMMFWYRQQPGQSLTLIATANQGSEATYESGFVIDKFPISRPNLTFSTLTVSNMSPEDSSIYLCSVEGVKSGYTFGSGTRLTVV.

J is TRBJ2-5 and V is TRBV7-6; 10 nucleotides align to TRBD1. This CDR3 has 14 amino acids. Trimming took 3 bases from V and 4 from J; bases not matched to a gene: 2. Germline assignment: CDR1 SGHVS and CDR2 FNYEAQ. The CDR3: CASSFGTGVETQYF. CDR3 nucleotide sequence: TGTGCCAGCAGCTTCGGGACAGGGGTAGAGACCCAGTACTTC.